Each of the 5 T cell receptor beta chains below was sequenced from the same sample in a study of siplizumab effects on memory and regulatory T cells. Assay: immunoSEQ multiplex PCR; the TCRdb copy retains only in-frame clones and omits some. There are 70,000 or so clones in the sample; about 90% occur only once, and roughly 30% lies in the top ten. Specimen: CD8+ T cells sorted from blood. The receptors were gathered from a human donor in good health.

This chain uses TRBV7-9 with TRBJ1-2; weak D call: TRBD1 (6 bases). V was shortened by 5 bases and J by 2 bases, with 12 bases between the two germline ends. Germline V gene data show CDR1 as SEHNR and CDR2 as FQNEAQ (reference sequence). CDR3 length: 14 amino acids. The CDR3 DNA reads TGTGCCAGCAGCGATCGACAGGACAACTATGGCTACACCTTC. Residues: CASSDRQDNYGYTF.

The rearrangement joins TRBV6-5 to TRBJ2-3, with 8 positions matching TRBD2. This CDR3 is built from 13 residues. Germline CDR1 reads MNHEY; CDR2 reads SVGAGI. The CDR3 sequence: CATGGGHPDTQYF. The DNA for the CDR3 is TGTGCTACCGGGGGGGGCCATCCAGATACGCAGTATTTT.

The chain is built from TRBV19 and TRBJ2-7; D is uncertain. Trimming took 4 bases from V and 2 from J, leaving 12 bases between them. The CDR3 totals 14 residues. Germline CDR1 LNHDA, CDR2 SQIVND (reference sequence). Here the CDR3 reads CASSSRSRPYEQYF. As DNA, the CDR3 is TGTGCCAGTAGTAGTCGCAGTCGGCCCTACGAGCAGTACTTC.

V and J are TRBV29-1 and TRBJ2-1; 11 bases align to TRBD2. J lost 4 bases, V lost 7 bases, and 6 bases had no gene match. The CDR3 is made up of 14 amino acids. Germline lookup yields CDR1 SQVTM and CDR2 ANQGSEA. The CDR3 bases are TGCAGCGCCAAACTAGCGGGGGCTTACAATGAGCAGTTCTTC. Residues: CSAKLAGAYNEQFF.

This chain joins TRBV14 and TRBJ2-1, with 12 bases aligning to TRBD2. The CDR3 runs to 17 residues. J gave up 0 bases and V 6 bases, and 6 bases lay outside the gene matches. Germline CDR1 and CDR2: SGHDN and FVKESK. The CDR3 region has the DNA TGTGCCAGCAGTCGGACGGGACTAGCGGGCTCCTACAATGAGCAGTTCTTC. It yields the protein CASSRTGLAGSYNEQFF.